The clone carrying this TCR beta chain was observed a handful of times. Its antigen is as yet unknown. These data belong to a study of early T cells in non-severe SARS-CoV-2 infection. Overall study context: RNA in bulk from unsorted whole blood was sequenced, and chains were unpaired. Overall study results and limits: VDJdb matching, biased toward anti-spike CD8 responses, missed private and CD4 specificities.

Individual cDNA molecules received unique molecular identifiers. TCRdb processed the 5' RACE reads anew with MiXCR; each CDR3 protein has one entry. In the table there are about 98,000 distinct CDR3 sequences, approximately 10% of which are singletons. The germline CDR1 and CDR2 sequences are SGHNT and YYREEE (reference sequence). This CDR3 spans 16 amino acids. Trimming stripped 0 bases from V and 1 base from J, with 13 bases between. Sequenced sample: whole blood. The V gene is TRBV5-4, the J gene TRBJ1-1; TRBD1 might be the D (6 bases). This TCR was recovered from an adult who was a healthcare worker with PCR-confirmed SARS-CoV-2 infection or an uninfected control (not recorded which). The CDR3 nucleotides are TGTGCCAGCAGCTTGGGGGGGCCCTACTGGAACACTGAAGCTTTCTTT. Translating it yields CASSLGGPYWNTEAFF. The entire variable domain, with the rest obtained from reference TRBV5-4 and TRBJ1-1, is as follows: ETGVTQSPTHLIKTRGQQVTLRCSSQSGHNTVSWYQQALGQGPQFIFQYYREEENGRGNFPPRFSGLQFPNYSSELNVNALELDDSALYLCASSLGGPYWNTEAFFGQGTRLTVV.